Shown below are 20 T cell receptor beta chains from a single sample sequenced in a study of OX40 agonist ivuxolimab in advanced cancers. This table comes from immunoSEQ multiplex PCR, and its TCRdb copy is limited to in-frame clones, with some not included. The data hold under 70,000 clones, with more than 90% observed a single time. Sample: CD4+ or CD8+ T cells sorted from blood, taken in a trial of the OX40 agonist ivuxolimab. Source of these receptors: an adult with an advanced solid tumor such as melanoma, head and neck, liver or kidney cancer.

V usage is TRBV6-6 and J usage is TRBJ2-7; D not resolved. V dropped 1 base and J dropped 5 bases, with 9 bases sitting between them. The CDR3 is 13 residues long. CDR1 is MNHNY and CDR2 is SVGAGI in the germline V gene (reference sequence). The CDR3 nucleotides read TGTGCCAGCAGTTACTTTTCCAGTCACGAGCAGTACTTC. This codes for CASSYFSSHEQYF.

The chain's CDR3 is CASRRTVSTDTQYF. Written as DNA, the CDR3 is TGTGCCAGCAGGAGGACAGTAAGCACAGATACGCAGTATTTT. This chain connects TRBV6-1 to TRBJ2-3; D is possibly TRBD1 (6 bases). This CDR3 has 14 residues. Per germline, CDR1 MNHNS and CDR2 SASEGT. Trimming cost V 6 bases and J 0 bases, with 10 bases left between them.

The J gene is TRBJ2-7, the V gene TRBV7-9; 7 bases are shared with TRBD1. Per germline, CDR1 SEHNR and CDR2 FQNEAQ (reference sequence). Unmatched junction bases numbered 4, after V lost 5 bases and J lost 0 bases. This CDR3 spans 14 amino acids. In nucleotides, the CDR3 is TGTGCCAGCAGCCCGGGACAGACCTCCTACGAGCAGTACTTC. Translated: CASSPGQTSYEQYF.

CDR3 sequence reads: CASSRTGGSNQPQHF. The DNA of the CDR3 is TGTGCCAGCAGTCGCACAGGGGGGAGCAATCAGCCCCAGCATTTT. J is TRBJ1-5 and V is TRBV6-6; 8 bases map to TRBD1. The CDR3 runs to 15 residues. Germline loops: CDR1 MNHNY, CDR2 SVGAGI (reference sequence). V lost 5 bases and J lost 1; bases outside the gene matches: 4.

The CDR3 DNA is TGTGCCAGCAGCTTGGGTATCTGGGGGGGGACCCAGTACTTC. Amino acid sequence: CASSLGIWGGTQYF. The rearrangement uses TRBV5-6 and TRBJ2-5, with 7 nucleotides matching TRBD2. The CDR3 is made up of 14 amino acids. With V trimmed by 0 bases and J by 7 bases, 6 bases remained unmatched. The germline V gene encodes CDR1 SGHDT and CDR2 YYEEEE.

The J gene is TRBJ1-3, the V gene TRBV7-8, with a weak D call TRBD1 (5 bases). CDR1 is SGHVS, CDR2 FQNEAQ, per germline. CDR3 length equals 15 residues. The V end was cut by 0 bases, the J end by 0 bases, with 6 bases between. The CDR3 DNA reads as TGTGCCAGCAGCTTAGCAGGGACCTCTGGAAACACCATATATTTT. The encoded protein is CASSLAGTSGNTIYF. The entire variable domain, with the rest obtained from reference TRBV7-8 and TRBJ1-3, is as follows: GAGVSQSPRYKVAKRGQDVALRCDPISGHVSLFWYQQALGQGPEFLTYFQNEAQLDKSGLPSDRFFAERPEGSVSTLKIQRTQQEDSAVYLCASSLAGTSGNTIYFGEGSWLTVV.

This chain uses TRBV5-4 with TRBJ2-7; D may be TRBD1 (6 bases). The CDR3 covers 16 residues. From germline, CDR1 is SGHNT and CDR2 YYREEE (reference sequence). The V gene lost 3 bases and the J gene lost 4 bases, with 20 bases spanning the gap. The CDR3 protein is CASSSSRTVSSYEQYF. The CDR3 DNA reads as TGTGCCAGCAGCTCATCTCGGACAGTCTCATCATACGAGCAGTACTTC.

The chain joins TRBV7-9 to TRBJ1-2; D is undetermined. V was clipped by 6 bases and J by 4 bases, with 9 bases between them. The CDR3 covers 12 residues. Germline V gene lookup returns CDR1 SEHNR and CDR2 FQNEAQ (reference sequence). CDR3 residues: CASRFEGYGYTF. CDR3 in DNA: TGTGCCAGCAGATTCGAAGGCTATGGCTACACCTTC.

The rearrangement links TRBV6-6 to TRBJ1-2; 9 positions agree with TRBD1. V lost 0 bases and J lost 8; bases outside the gene matches: 4. The CDR3 runs to 14 residues. The germline CDR1 and CDR2 sequences are MNHNY and SVGAGI (reference sequence). The DNA of the CDR3 is TGTGCCAGCAGTTACTCCACAGGGGGCACCGGCTACACCTTC. Its translation is CASSYSTGGTGYTF.

The chain employs TRBV19 and TRBJ2-1, with TRBD2 identical over 9 bases. CDR3 length: 15 amino acids. CDR1 and CDR2 from the germline V gene are LNHDA and SQIVND (reference sequence). With V trimmed by 2 bases and J by 4 bases, 3 bases remained unmatched. CDR3 sequence reads: CASSILTSGYNEQFF. CDR3 DNA: TGTGCCAGTAGTATATTGACTAGCGGATACAATGAGCAGTTCTTC.

This sequence joins TRBV19 and TRBJ1-1; TRBD1 matches at 7 bases. This CDR3 is 13 amino acids long. Trimming took 10 bases from V and 0 from J; bases not matched to a gene: 5. Germline V gene lookup returns CDR1 LNHDA and CDR2 SQIVND (reference sequence). The CDR3: CATNRGVNTEAFF. DNA for the CDR3: TGTGCCACAAACAGGGGAGTGAACACTGAAGCTTTCTTT.

The J gene is TRBJ2-5, the V gene TRBV6-1, with a possible D match to TRBD2 (5 bases). V lost 7 bases and J lost 4, with 19 bases in between. The CDR3 has 15 residues. Germline V gene lookup returns CDR1 MNHNS and CDR2 SASEGT. The CDR3 here is CASKVREGGIETQYF. The CDR3 coding sequence is TGTGCCAGCAAAGTACGAGAGGGCGGTATAGAGACCCAGTACTTC.

Comment on this clone: A junction end diverges from the germline sequence, so it may reflect a read error. The chain carries TRBV5-8 and TRBJ2-4; 8 bases map to TRBD1. CDR3 size: 11 residues. The germline CDR1 and CDR2 sequences are SGHTS and YDEGEE. The CDR3 spells CASSLRTGLNF. As DNA, the CDR3 is TGTGCCAGCAGCTTGAGGACAGGGTTAAACTTC.

The chain couples TRBV30 to TRBJ2-1; no clear D gene. The CDR3 is made up of 11 amino acids. CDR1 GTSNPN and CDR2 SVGIG come from the germline V gene (reference sequence). V was trimmed by 2 bases and J by 4 bases, leaving 3 bases between them. The CDR3 spells CAWSLYNEQFF. CDR3 nucleotide sequence: TGTGCCTGGAGTCTTTACAATGAGCAGTTCTTC. The full variable domain, in which reference TRBV30 and TRBJ2-1 provide the parts outside the CDR3, is SQTIHQWPATLVQPVGSPLSLECTVEGTSNPNLYWYRQAAGRGLQLLFYSVGIGQISSEVPQNLSASRPQDRQFILSSKKLLLSDSGFYLCAWSLYNEQFFGPGTRLTVL.

V is TRBV2 and J is TRBJ1-4, with 11 bases identical to TRBD1. CDR1 and CDR2 from the germline V gene are SNHLY and FYNNEI. The CDR3 has 15 amino acids. The trim removed 1 base at V and 8 bases at J, leaving 3 bases unmatched. The CDR3 nucleotides read TGTGCCAGCAGTGAAGAAGGGACAGGGGGAGAAAAACTGTTTTTT. Encoded protein: CASSEEGTGGEKLFF.

CDR3 sequence (DNA): TGCGCCAGCAGGCCGGGACAGATTTCCTACGAGCAGTACTTC. This gives the protein CASRPGQISYEQYF. V usage is TRBV5-1 and J usage is TRBJ2-7; 7 positions match TRBD1. This CDR3 has 14 amino acids. CDR1 is SGHRS, CDR2 YFSETQ, per germline. V lost 5 bases to trimming and J lost 1 base; unmatched junction nucleotides: 6.

The chain couples TRBV30 to TRBJ2-1, with 12 bases matching TRBD2. The CDR3 extends over 17 amino acids. After removal of 4 bases from V and 5 bases from J, the junction contained 12 bases not matched to a gene. Germline CDR1 reads GTSNPN; CDR2 reads SVGIG (reference sequence). The CDR3 bases are TGTGCCTGGAATACCGGACTAGCGGGAATGGGGCACAATGAGCAGTTCTTC. The encoded protein is CAWNTGLAGMGHNEQFF.

This sequence joins TRBV4-1 and TRBJ1-4; no reliable D call. Germline V CDR1 and CDR2: MGHRA, YSYEKL. Trimming took 1 base from V and 7 from J, leaving 13 bases between them. This CDR3 comprises 15 residues. The CDR3 sequence is CASSQVGGSGEKLFF. The CDR3 nucleotides are TGCGCCAGCAGCCAAGTAGGAGGGAGCGGTGAAAAACTGTTTTTT.

This clone was seen only once. The gene calls are TRBV10-3 and TRBJ1-5, with D possibly being TRBD1 (5 bases). CDR3 length: 15 amino acids. CDR1 is ENHRY and CDR2 is SYGVKD in the germline V gene. Between the trimmed V and J ends, which lost 10 bases and 4 bases, there was a span of 20 bases. CDR3 nucleotide sequence: TGTGCCAGCAGCCGAACGGGGGAGGTAAATCAGCCCCAGCATTTT. Its protein product is CASSRTGEVNQPQHF.

The genes are TRBV2 and TRBJ1-3, with D unclear. The CDR3 has 14 residues. Germline V CDR1 and CDR2: SNHLY, FYNNEI. V lost 3 bases, J lost 6 bases, and 12 bases lay in between. The CDR3 sequence: CASSDGPPKNTIYF. In nucleotides, the CDR3 is TGTGCCAGCAGTGACGGACCACCTAAAAACACCATATATTTT.